The present T cell receptor (beta chain) was sequenced within a study of CD8 T cells in Susac syndrome. This CDR3 is built from 13 residues. With 6 bases removed from V and 2 bases from J, the gap between germline ends came to 6 bases. CDR1 is KGHDR, CDR2 SFDVKD, per germline. Random hexamers were used to reverse transcribe an amount of roughly 0.5 to 1 ug RNA. One entry per CDR3 protein results from TCRdb running MiXCR on the immunoSEQ multiplex PCR reads. The table shows 120,000 to 150,000 distinct CDR3 sequences, with around 95% occurring only once. The sequencing input was CD4+ T cells from PBMCs. The receptor was derived from a human donor with multiple sclerosis. The chain combines TRBV24-1 with TRBJ2-2, with D unresolved. The CDR3 coding sequence is TGTGCCACCAGTACACCAAACACCGGGGAGCTGTTTTTT. It specifies CATSTPNTGELFF.